What follows are 15 T cell receptor beta chains derived from one specimen sequenced in a study of cytomegalovirus exposure and HLA in healthy donors. Data came from immunoSEQ multiplex PCR; TCRdb stores just in-frame clones and leaves some out. The sample has 200,000 to 250,000 clones; over 65% are singletons. The material sequenced was PBMCs. These TCRs come from a woman between 18 and 29 years old in good health and CMV-seronegative.

This chain uses TRBV6-5 with TRBJ2-7; D might be TRBD1 (5 bases). The CDR3 totals 14 residues. The V gene lost 6 bases and the J gene lost 0 bases, with 12 bases spanning the gap. CDR1 and CDR2 (germline): MNHEY, SVGAGI. The DNA for the CDR3 is TGTGCCAGCAGAGCAGGGATAAGCTCCTACGAGCAGTACTTC. It specifies CASRAGISSYEQYF.

The rearrangement uses TRBV27 and TRBJ2-2; the match to TRBD2 covers 10 bases. The junction had 3 bases not matched to a gene; V was cut back by 3 bases and J by 2 bases. CDR1 and CDR2 from the germline V gene are MNHEY and SMNVEV (reference sequence). This CDR3 is built from 16 residues. The CDR3 nucleotides are TGTGCCAGCAGTTTCAGCGGGAGGGCCAACACCGGGGAGCTGTTTTTT. Translation gives CASSFSGRANTGELFF.

The chain carries TRBV5-1 and TRBJ2-7, with 8 bases fitting TRBD1. Germline V lookup: CDR1 SGHRS, CDR2 YFSETQ. This CDR3 is built from 16 residues. The J segment lost 0 bases and the V segment lost 0 bases, leaving 5 bases of the junction unmatched. The CDR3 is CASSLVIGTGSYEQYF. CDR3 bases: TGCGCCAGCAGCTTGGTTATCGGGACAGGCTCCTACGAGCAGTACTTC.

V and J are TRBV27 and TRBJ1-1; D is possibly TRBD1 (5 bases). Trimming took off 5 bases at V and 7 bases at J, with 11 bases between the two ends. The germline V gene has CDR1 MNHEY and CDR2 SMNVEV (reference sequence). This CDR3 has 12 residues. CDR3 in DNA: TGTGCCAGCAGTAGGTTTGGGGGTGAAGCTTTCTTT. Translation gives CASSRFGGEAFF.

This clone occurred once. The chain links TRBV5-1 to TRBJ2-2; D gene unclear. V lost 2 bases and J lost 7, with 9 bases in between. The CDR3 length is 13 residues. Germline V gene data show CDR1 as SGHRS and CDR2 as YFSETQ. In nucleotides, the CDR3 is TGCGCCAGCAGCTTAGGTGGGATCGGGGAGCTGTTTTTT. As protein: CASSLGGIGELFF.

The chain links TRBV4-1 to TRBJ2-3; 10 bases agree with TRBD2. Per the germline V gene, CDR1 is MGHRA and CDR2 is YSYEKL. The CDR3 has 15 amino acids. J lost 5 bases, V lost 4 bases, and 6 bases had no gene match. The chain's CDR3 is CASSPWVAGGDTQYF. The CDR3 DNA follows: TGCGCCAGCAGCCCGTGGGTAGCGGGAGGAGATACGCAGTATTTT.

The V call is TRBV5-1, the J call TRBJ1-1, with D unclear. Germline CDR1 is SGHRS and CDR2 is YFSETQ. This CDR3 is 16 amino acids long. Trimming shortened V by 2 bases and J by 3 bases, and 17 bases separated the two germline ends. The CDR3 sequence is CASSFSRSGAYTEAFF. The CDR3 region has the DNA TGCGCCAGCAGCTTCTCGAGGTCAGGCGCTTACACTGAAGCTTTCTTT. The whole variable domain, filled in from reference TRBV5-1 and TRBJ1-1, reads KAGVTQTPRYLIKTRGQQVTLSCSPISGHRSVSWYQQTPGQGLQFLFEYFSETQRNKGNFPGRFSGRQFSNSRSEMNVSTLELGDSALYLCASSFSRSGAYTEAFFGQGTRLTVV.

Only a few counts were recorded for this clone. V and J are TRBV2 and TRBJ1-2; D call uncertain. The germline gives CDR1 SNHLY, CDR2 FYNNEI. The ends were cut back, 7 bases at V and 8 bases at J, with 20 bases in the middle. This CDR3 has 14 residues. The CDR3 sequence is CASILEGNWRGYTF. CDR3 DNA: TGTGCCAGCATTCTGGAGGGCAACTGGAGGGGCTACACCTTC. Complete variable domain (other parts from reference TRBV2 and TRBJ1-2): EPEVTQTPSHQVTQMGQEVILRCVPISNHLYFYWYRQILGQKVEFLVSFYNNEISEKSEIFDDQFSVERPDGSNFTLKIRSTKLEDSAMYFCASILEGNWRGYTFGSGTRLTVV.

The rearrangement joins TRBV5-4 to TRBJ1-1; D gene uncertain. CDR1 and CDR2 (germline): SGHNT, YYREEE (reference sequence). V was trimmed by 2 bases and J by 1 base, leaving 12 bases between them. The CDR3 has 15 residues. Here the CDR3 reads CASSFSGRANTEAFF. The CDR3 coding sequence is TGTGCCAGCAGCTTCTCTGGACGGGCGAACACTGAAGCTTTCTTT.

In its sample, this clone was seen a few times. V gene TRBV6-1 combines with J gene TRBJ1-2; D gene unclear. Looked up from germline, CDR1 is MNHNS and CDR2 is SASEGT. Trimming took 4 bases from V and 2 from J, leaving 11 bases between them. CDR3 length: 14 amino acids. The CDR3 is CASSGTGRNYGYTF. CDR3 DNA sequence: TGTGCCAGCAGTGGAACGGGCCGAAACTATGGCTACACCTTC.

The chain combines TRBV4-2 with TRBJ1-6; 8 bases map to TRBD1. Unmatched junction bases numbered 13, after V lost 0 bases and J lost 9 bases. This CDR3 has 18 amino acids. CDR1 and CDR2 from the germline V gene are LGHNA and YNFKEQ. The CDR3 protein is CASSQETGGRGLTSPLHF. The CDR3 bases are TGTGCCAGCAGCCAAGAAACAGGGGGAAGAGGTCTAACTTCACCCCTCCACTTT.

The genes are TRBV15 and TRBJ2-2; TRBD2 matches 8 bases. CDR3 length: 14 amino acids. The V gene end was trimmed by 3 bases and the J gene end by 4 bases; junction bases not matched to a gene: 1. In germline, CDR1 is LNHNV, CDR2 YYDKDF (reference sequence). The CDR3 DNA follows: TGTGCCACCAGCAGTCTAGCGGGCACCGGGGAGCTGTTTTTT. Protein sequence: CATSSLAGTGELFF.

V is TRBV5-1 and J is TRBJ1-3; possibly TRBD1 for D (5 bases). The germline gives CDR1 SGHRS, CDR2 YFSETQ. CDR3 length: 18 residues. The V gene lost 0 bases and the J gene lost 3 bases, with 19 bases spanning the gap. The CDR3 loop reads CASSLEGPPLSDGNTIYF. Here the CDR3 DNA reads TGCGCCAGCAGCTTGGAGGGACCCCCTTTGTCTGATGGAAACACCATATATTTT.

This chain joins TRBV23-1 and TRBJ2-3; weak D call: TRBD2 (6 bases). TRBV23-1 carries the ORF label, with uncertain function. V shed 4 bases and J shed 4 bases, with 18 bases lying between them. The CDR3 length is 16 residues. DNA of the CDR3: TGCGCCAGCAGTCCCCCGTGGGACTCTGGCGCAGATACGCAGTATTTT. Protein product: CASSPPWDSGADTQYF.

J is TRBJ2-7 and V is TRBV27; TRBD2 is a possible D gene (6 bases). Germline V gene sequence: CDR1 MNHEY, CDR2 SMNVEV (reference sequence). The ends were cut back, 1 base at V and 5 bases at J, with 15 bases in the middle. The CDR3 consists of 15 residues. CDR3 DNA sequence: TGTGCCAGCAGTTTATTAGGCCGGGGGTCGGACGAGCAGTACTTC. It translates to CASSLLGRGSDEQYF.